These 14 T cell receptor beta chains were sequenced from one sample in a study of radiotherapy plus CTLA-4 blockade in lung cancer. TCRdb's table, derived via immunoSEQ multiplex PCR, lists solely in-frame clones and lacks some. The sample includes more than 55,000 clones, less than 80% of them seen just once. Sample: peripheral blood, taken from a patient treated with radiotherapy plus ipilimumab. All receptors derive from a human donor with non-small cell lung cancer who had a complete response to radiotherapy plus ipilimumab.

The genes are TRBV4-3 and TRBJ1-1; D gene ambiguous. V was clipped by 2 bases and J by 0 bases, with 19 bases between them. The CDR3 has 18 amino acids. CDR1 is LGHNA and CDR2 is YSLEER in the germline V gene. CDR3 in DNA: TGCGCCAGCAGCCAACTGATGACGGAGACGGGGATGAACACTGAAGCTTTCTTT. This encodes CASSQLMTETGMNTEAFF.

The chain uses TRBV2 and TRBJ2-3; a weak D match, TRBD2 (6 bases). Trimming took off 6 bases at V and 6 bases at J, with 10 bases between the two ends. This CDR3 is built from 12 residues. Per the germline V gene, CDR1 is SNHLY and CDR2 is FYNNEI. The CDR3 here is CASRGGGDTQYF. The CDR3 bases are TGTGCCAGCAGAGGAGGAGGGGATACGCAGTATTTT.

The chain is built from TRBV7-9 and TRBJ2-3; TRBD1 aligns across 8 bases. In germline, CDR1 is SEHNR, CDR2 FQNEAQ (reference sequence). V lost 4 bases and J lost 4; bases outside the gene matches: 10. The CDR3 has 16 residues. CDR3 in DNA: TGTGCCAGCAGCTCCCGACAGGGGCGGTACCCAGATACGCAGTATTTT. This codes for CASSSRQGRYPDTQYF.

The chain uses TRBV25-1 and TRBJ2-2; possible D gene TRBD2, 5 bases. The CDR3 has 15 residues. V lost 4 bases, J lost 1 base, and 10 bases lay in between. The V gene's germline CDR1 is MGHDK and CDR2 SYGVNS. The CDR3 spells CASSVDYMNTGELFF. The CDR3 DNA sequence: TGTGCCAGCAGTGTAGACTACATGAACACCGGGGAGCTGTTTTTT.

V gene TRBV10-2 combines with J gene TRBJ2-1; 10 bases are shared with TRBD2. Losses at the gene ends were 7 bases for V and 7 bases for J; bases not matched to a gene: 13. Germline V lookup: CDR1 WSHSY, CDR2 SAAADI. The CDR3 covers 16 residues. In DNA, the CDR3 is TGCGCCAGCAAGGGGGCTAGCGGGAGAATTTGGAATGAGCAGTTCTTC. Translating it yields CASKGASGRIWNEQFF.

The CDR3 coding sequence is TGTGCCACCAGCAGGGGACAGGGGGCAACAGATACGCAGTATTTT. This translates into CATSRGQGATDTQYF. The chain links TRBV15 to TRBJ2-3, with 12 nucleotides matching TRBD1. The CDR3 totals 15 residues. In germline, CDR1 is LNHNV, CDR2 YYDKDF (reference sequence). V was clipped by 3 bases and J by 3 bases; unmatched bases: 1. Full variable domain (missing parts from reference TRBV15 and TRBJ2-3): DAMVIQNPRYQVTQFGKPVTLSCSQTLNHNVMYWYQQKSSQAPKLLFHYYDKDFNNEADTPDNFQSRRPNTSFCFLDIRSPGLGDTAMYLCATSRGQGATDTQYFGPGTRLTVL.

The table lists this clone with a few counts. The CDR3 coding sequence is TGTGCCAGTAGTATCGACAGTGCCTATGGCTACACCTTC. It is translated as CASSIDSAYGYTF. The chain uses TRBV19 and TRBJ1-2; the D gene is possibly TRBD1 (5 bases). There are 13 residues in the CDR3. Germline CDR1 LNHDA, CDR2 SQIVND (reference sequence). With 3 bases removed from V and 4 bases from J, the gap between germline ends came to 9 bases. The whole variable domain, remainder taken from reference TRBV19 and TRBJ1-2, is DGGITQSPKYLFRKEGQNVTLSCEQNLNHDAMYWYRQDPGQGLRLIYYSQIVNDFQKGDIAEGYSVSREKKESFPLTVTSAQKNPTAFYLCASSIDSAYGYTFGSGTRLTVV.

The J gene is TRBJ2-3, the V gene TRBV14, with 11 bases that match TRBD2. The CDR3 length is 16 residues. Germline CDR1 SGHDN, CDR2 FVKESK. The V and J ends lost 4 bases and 10 bases, in that order; junction bases with no gene match: 13. The CDR3 sequence is CASSRGTSGGGMSQYF. DNA for the CDR3: TGTGCCAGCAGCCGGGGGACTAGCGGTGGTGGTATGTCGCAGTATTTT.

The CDR3 here is CASSWAGGNQPQHF. CDR3 in DNA: TGTGCCAGTAGTTGGGCGGGGGGCAATCAGCCCCAGCATTTT. The chain links TRBV19 to TRBJ1-5; D might be TRBD1 (5 bases). Germline V CDR1 and CDR2: LNHDA, SQIVND (reference sequence). The length of the CDR3 is 14 residues. Trimming removed 5 bases at V and 2 bases at J, with 10 bases between. Full variable domain (remainder filled in from reference TRBV19 and TRBJ1-5): DGGITQSPKYLFRKEGQNVTLSCEQNLNHDAMYWYRQDPGQGLRLIYYSQIVNDFQKGDIAEGYSVSREKKESFPLTVTSAQKNPTAFYLCASSWAGGNQPQHFGDGTRLSIL.

V usage is TRBV27 and J usage is TRBJ1-2; a possible D gene is TRBD1 (6 bases). This CDR3 is 13 amino acids long. Germline V lookup: CDR1 MNHEY, CDR2 SMNVEV (reference sequence). Trimming pared 4 bases from V and 4 bases from J, leaving 10 bases between. In DNA, the CDR3 is TGTGCCAGCAGTTCGCAGGGGCCCTATGGCTACACCTTC. It encodes CASSSQGPYGYTF.

The rearrangement uses TRBV5-1 and TRBJ1-4; D possibly corresponds to TRBD1 (6 bases). V was cut by 4 bases and J by 7 bases, with 17 bases left in between. Germline CDR1 reads SGHRS; CDR2 reads YFSETQ. The CDR3 runs to 15 residues. The CDR3 DNA reads TGCGCCAGCAGCGACACCCAGGGGTTGGGTGAAAAACTGTTTTTT. Translating it yields CASSDTQGLGEKLFF. Based on the CDR3 plus reference TRBV5-1 and TRBJ1-4, the full variable domain is KAGVTQTPRYLIKTRGQQVTLSCSPISGHRSVSWYQQTPGQGLQFLFEYFSETQRNKGNFPGRFSGRQFSNSRSEMNVSTLELGDSALYLCASSDTQGLGEKLFFGSGTQLSVL.

This chain links TRBV13 with TRBJ2-3, with 14 bases identical to TRBD2. The J segment lost 5 bases and the V segment lost 5 bases, leaving 3 bases of the junction unmatched. CDR1 PRHDT and CDR2 FYEKMQ come from the germline V gene (reference sequence). This CDR3 has 15 residues. The CDR3 sequence is CASSPGTSGRDTQYF. Written as DNA, the CDR3 is TGTGCCAGCAGCCCCGGGACTAGCGGGAGAGATACGCAGTATTTT.

The V call is TRBV11-3, the J call TRBJ2-1; the match to TRBD1 covers 7 bases. J gave up 4 bases and V 1 base, and 4 bases lay outside the gene matches. Germline assignment: CDR1 SGHNT and CDR2 YENEEA. CDR3 size: 15 residues. The CDR3 bases are TGTGCCAGCAGCTTAGCGTCGACAGGGTACAATGAGCAGTTCTTC. This codes for CASSLASTGYNEQFF.

CDR3 sequence: CASSVLAEGSEQFF. The CDR3 nucleotides read TGTGCCAGCAGTGTTCTAGCGGAGGGCAGTGAGCAGTTCTTC. This sequence joins TRBV6-4 and TRBJ2-1; 7 bases line up with TRBD2. CDR1 and CDR2 (germline): MRHNA, SNTAGT. This CDR3 has 14 residues. With V trimmed by 4 bases and J by 9 bases, 9 bases remained unmatched.